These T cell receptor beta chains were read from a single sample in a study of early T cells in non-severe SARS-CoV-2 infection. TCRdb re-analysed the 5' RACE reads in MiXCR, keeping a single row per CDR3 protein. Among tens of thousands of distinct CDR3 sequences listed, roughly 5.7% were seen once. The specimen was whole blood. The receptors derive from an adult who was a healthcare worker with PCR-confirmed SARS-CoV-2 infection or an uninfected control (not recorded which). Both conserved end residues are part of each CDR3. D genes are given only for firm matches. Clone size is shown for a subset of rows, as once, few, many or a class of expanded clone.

TGTGCCAGCAGCCGAAGCGGGGGAGAGACCCAGTACTTC | CASSRSGGETQYF | TRBJ2-5 | many | TRBV6-5 | TRBD2
TGTGCCAGCAGCAAACAGACCGGGACTTTCTCCTACGAGCAGTACTTC | CASSKQTGTFSYEQYF | TRBJ2-7 | - | TRBV7-2 | -
TGTGCCAGCAGCCCACGCGAGGAACTCTACGAGCAGTACTTC | CASSPREELYEQYF | TRBJ2-7 | - | TRBV7-9 | -
TGCAGTGCTAGATCCCTAATGGGCGGGATCAATCAGCCCCAGCATTTT | CSARSLMGGINQPQHF | TRBJ1-5 | many | TRBV20-1 | -
TGCAGTGCTAGAGATCTGGGACCAACCCAGGAGACCCAGTACTTC | CSARDLGPTQETQYF | TRBJ2-5 | many | TRBV20-1 | -
TGCAGTGCTAGCGGGATGTGGTCTACAGATACGCAGTATTTT | CSASGMWSTDTQYF | TRBJ2-3 | many | TRBV20-1 | -
TGCAGTGCTAGGGCCCGCGGGACCCCCTACGAGCAGTACTTC | CSARARGTPYEQYF | TRBJ2-7 | few | TRBV20-1 | -
TGTGCCAGCCAACATGACTCCTACAATGAGCAGTTCTTC | CASQHDSYNEQFF | TRBJ2-1 | many | TRBV12-3/TRBV12-4 | -
TGTGCCATCAGTGAAGGGACAGGGGGAGAGACCCAGTACTTC | CAISEGTGGETQYF | TRBJ2-5 | many | TRBV10-3 | TRBD1
TGTGCCAGCAAGCATAGCGGGGGGGCCCTCGAGCAGTACTTC | CASKHSGGALEQYF | TRBJ2-7 | many | TRBV12-3/TRBV12-4 | TRBD2
TGTGCCACCAGCAGGGAGACAGGGTCAGGGAACACCGGGGAGCTGTTTTTT | CATSRETGSGNTGELFF | TRBJ2-2 | many | TRBV15 | TRBD1
TGTGCCAGCAGCTTAGATTGGGCGAGCCCGCAGTATTTT | CASSLDWASPQYF | TRBJ2-3 | - | TRBV11-2 | -
TGTGCCAGCAGCCGGATGACACTGGGGAATTCACCCCTCCACTTT | CASSRMTLGNSPLHF | TRBJ1-6 | few | TRBV12-3/TRBV12-4 | -
TGTGCCAGCAGTTTAAGGGGACAGGGGACCTATGGCTACACCTTC | CASSLRGQGTYGYTF | TRBJ1-2 | many | TRBV12-3/TRBV12-4 | TRBD1
TGTGCCAGCAGTTTCCTTAATCTTACCAGGGACAGGTGGTACAATGAGCAGTTCTTC | CASSFLNLTRDRWYNEQFF | TRBJ2-1 | few | TRBV6-2/TRBV6-3 | TRBD1
TGTGCCAGCAGTTCACCAGGGGTTTTGAACACTGAAGCTTTCTTT | CASSSPGVLNTEAFF | TRBJ1-1 | few | TRBV27 | -
TGCGCCAGCAGCGAGAGAGCTAGCGGGACGGCCACCTCGGGGTATTTT | CASSERASGTATSGYF | TRBJ2-3 | few | TRBV5-1 | TRBD2
TGTGCCACCAGCAGAGATCTGGGACTAGCGGGAGGGGGCAATGAGCAGTTCTTC | CATSRDLGLAGGGNEQFF | TRBJ2-1 | many | TRBV15 | TRBD2
TGTGCCAGCAGCTGGGGCGCGTCCGGAGACTACACCTTC | CASSWGASGDYTF | TRBJ1-2 | - | TRBV5-6 | -
TGCAGTGCTAGAGAATTTTCGGGACAAACGACCTACGAGCAGTACTTC | CSAREFSGQTTYEQYF | TRBJ2-7 | many | TRBV20-1 | -
TGTGCCAGTTGTTACTTCGGGACAGGGGGCAGTGGCACTGAAGCTTTCTTT | CASCYFGTGGSGTEAFF | TRBJ1-1 | - | TRBV19 | TRBD1
TGTGCCAGCAGCCCTGACCTTCGGGGCACTGAAGCTTTCTTT | CASSPDLRGTEAFF | TRBJ1-1 | many | TRBV7-9 | -
TGTGCCAGCAGCTCCGCTGGGGGATACTATGGCTACACCTTC | CASSSAGGYYGYTF | TRBJ1-2 | many | TRBV7-2 | -
TGTGCCAGCAGTCTATGGGGGGGTGGGCACAATGAGCAGTTCTTC | CASSLWGGGHNEQFF | TRBJ2-1 | many | TRBV6-5 | TRBD2
TGCGCCAGCAGCTTCAGGGGGCCCGTTCACAATGAGCAGTTCTTC | CASSFRGPVHNEQFF | TRBJ2-1 | many | TRBV5-1 | TRBD1
TGTGCCAGCAGTTTTGGGGGAAGAGGAAACACCATATATTTT | CASSFGGRGNTIYF | TRBJ1-3 | - | TRBV12-3/TRBV12-4 | -
TGTGCCAGCAGTGGAGGGACAGGGGCCTGGGTCGCTAGTGGCTACACCTTC | CASSGGTGAWVASGYTF | TRBJ1-2 | many | TRBV6-1 | TRBD1
TGTGCCAGCAGTTACTCCGGGACATACTCCTACGAGCAGTACTTC | CASSYSGTYSYEQYF | TRBJ2-7 | many | TRBV6-5 | -
TGTGCCAGCTTGGGGGATACGCAGTATTTT | CASLGDTQYF | TRBJ2-3 | - | TRBV7-9 | -
TGTGCCAGCAGTTTTGTAGCGGGGACAGATACGCAGTATTTT | CASSFVAGTDTQYF | TRBJ2-3 | many | TRBV28 | TRBD2
TGTGCCAGCTCACCAGCAAGCACAGATACGCAGTATTTT | CASSPASTDTQYF | TRBJ2-3 | - | TRBV18 | -
TGCAGTGCTAGAGCGCCGGCGGGACAGGGGGCCCCGGGCAATCAGCCCCAGCATTTT | CSARAPAGQGAPGNQPQHF | TRBJ1-5 | - | TRBV20-1 | TRBD1
TGTGCCAGCAGCCGACTTGGACTAGCGGGACCCCGCTCCTACAATGAGCAGTTCTTC | CASSRLGLAGPRSYNEQFF | TRBJ2-1 | few | TRBV7-9 | TRBD2
TGTGCCAGCAGCGTGACCCCGGACAGGGCAATGAACACTGAAGCTTTCTTT | CASSVTPDRAMNTEAFF | TRBJ1-1 | - | TRBV9 | TRBD1
TGTGCCAGTAGTATAGATCAAGAGACCCAGTACTTC | CASSIDQETQYF | TRBJ2-5 | many | TRBV19 | -
TGTGCCAGCAGCTTAGGGGGGACCGGCACCTACGAGCAGTACTTC | CASSLGGTGTYEQYF | TRBJ2-7 | - | TRBV7-9 | -
TGTGCCAGCAGAACCATCACAGGGTCTGGGGCCAACGTCCTGACTTTC | CASRTITGSGANVLTF | TRBJ2-6 | many | TRBV6-5 | -
TGTGCCAGCAGTCCATATCGGGACCCCCAGAGCTACGAGCAGTACTTC | CASSPYRDPQSYEQYF | TRBJ2-7 | few | TRBV6-5 | -
TGTGCCAGCAGTTGGCGACTAGCGGGAGGAACCGGGGAGCTGTTTTTT | CASSWRLAGGTGELFF | TRBJ2-2 | many | TRBV6-5 | TRBD2
TGTGCCAGCAGCTCCCATACCGGGAATGAGCAGTTCTTC | CASSSHTGNEQFF | TRBJ2-1 | few | TRBV5-4 | -
TGTGCCAGCAGTTACTCGGCCGGACAGACTTTCTTT | CASSYSAGQTFF | TRBJ1-1 | many | TRBV6-6 | -
TGTGCCAGCAGCAAAAGCGGGCAGTACACCGGGGAGCTGTTTTTT | CASSKSGQYTGELFF | TRBJ2-2 | many | TRBV7-9 | -
TGTGCCAGCAGGGAGACTAGCGGCACAGATACGCAGTATTTT | CASRETSGTDTQYF | TRBJ2-3 | many | TRBV2 | TRBD2
TGCGCCAGCAGCCTGACGTGGCAGCTCGTCTACGAGCAGTACTTC | CASSLTWQLVYEQYF | TRBJ2-7 | few | TRBV5-1 | -
TGTGCCAGCAGTTTAGCTTCGGCAGGCCAAGAGACCCAGTACTTC | CASSLASAGQETQYF | TRBJ2-5 | many | TRBV28 | -
TGTGCTAGCAGCTTAGCGGGGGATGCTGAGCAGTTCTTC | CASSLAGDAEQFF | TRBJ2-1 | - | TRBV7-7 | TRBD2
TGCAGTGCTTCGGACAGGGTGGGCGAGCAGTACTTC | CSASDRVGEQYF | TRBJ2-7 | many | TRBV20-1 | TRBD1
TGTGCCAGCAGTTACCGACAGGGTGAAGCTTTCTTT | CASSYRQGEAFF | TRBJ1-1 | many | TRBV6-5 | TRBD1
TGTGCCAGCAGCAAAGCGGCAGAGCAAGAGACCCAGTACTTC | CASSKAAEQETQYF | TRBJ2-5 | many | TRBV21-1 | -
TGCAGCGTTGTTGGTTTCGACAGGACCACCTACAATGAGCAGTTCTTC | CSVVGFDRTTYNEQFF | TRBJ2-1 | many | TRBV29-1 | -
TGTGCCACCAGTGATTTCAGGGGATATGGCTACACCTTC | CATSDFRGYGYTF | TRBJ1-2 | - | TRBV24-1 | -
TGTGCCAGCAGCTTACAAGCAGGGAGGGAGACCCAGTACTTC | CASSLQAGRETQYF | TRBJ2-5 | many | TRBV7-2 | -
TGCAGTGCTAGACAACAGACAGAGACCCAGTACTTC | CSARQQTETQYF | TRBJ2-5 | many | TRBV20-1 | -
TGTGCCAGCAGCTTAAATGGGGCTTGGGGCTACACCTTC | CASSLNGAWGYTF | TRBJ1-2 | many | TRBV7-2 | -
TGTGCCAGCAGCTTAGGATGGACAGCAGGACAGACCCAGTACTTC | CASSLGWTAGQTQYF | TRBJ2-5 | many | TRBV7-2 | -
TGTGCCAGCAGCCCACAAGTTAGGGGTCAGCCCCAGCATTTT | CASSPQVRGQPQHF | TRBJ1-5 | many | TRBV12-3/TRBV12-4 | -
TGTGCCAGCAGTTTGGGGTCCTTGGGCTATGAGCAGTTCTTC | CASSLGSLGYEQFF | TRBJ2-1 | many | TRBV12-3/TRBV12-4 | -
TGTGCCAGCAGTTGGGACAGGACCTTTTGGGAGCAGTACTTC | CASSWDRTFWEQYF | TRBJ2-7 | many | TRBV12-3/TRBV12-4 | TRBD1
TGTGCCTGGAGTGTCTCGGTAAAGAAGCAGTACTTC | CAWSVSVKKQYF | TRBJ2-7 | many | TRBV30 | -